This record covers a single T cell receptor beta chain. Its target is not known. Here immunoSEQ multiplex PCR was the method, and the copy in TCRdb shows in-frame clones only, minus some. The data contain around 69,000 clones, 70% to 90% of them singletons. Time point given: week 35, safety follow-up. Each vaccine dose was 300 ug of mutant IDH1 20-mer peptide, with topical imiquimod. These data originate in a study of a mutant IDH1 vaccine in newly diagnosed glioma. Study-level information: Antecedent treatment encompassed radiotherapy, temozolomide, or their combination; the majority received both. Held at week 35, visit V12 was the safety follow-up, and visit V13 followed at week 47.

The length of the CDR3 is 15 residues. The germline CDR1 and CDR2 sequences are MNHEY and SMNVEV (reference sequence). Study conclusions and caveats: Pseudoprogression seemingly bore no relation to changes in top peripheral T cell clonotypes.

This specimen was PBMCs, taken from a glioma patient whose treatment included an IDH1 peptide vaccine. This TCR was recovered from a man under 40 with glioma. This sequence joins TRBV27 and TRBJ2-5, with D possibly TRBD2 on 6 matching bases. Matching the DNA end better, TRBJ2-7 makes the J call doubtful. The CDR3 spells CASSLRGQVAYEQYF. The CDR3 DNA reads as TGTGCCAGCAGTTTGCGGGGCCAAGTTGCCTACGAGCAGTACTTC.